The 32 T cell receptor beta chains presented below share a single source sample, sequenced in a study of T cells in Graves' hyperthyroidism and ophthalmopathy. Template material for amplifying TCR beta CDR3 regions consisted of RNA transcripts. HTBI primers were the set used in a first-round RT-PCR of the TCR CDR3. TCRdb recomputed calls from the multiplex PCR reads with MiXCR, one row per CDR3 protein. Counted here are around 300,000 distinct CDR3 sequences, about 14% occurring once; the ten biggest clones make up 7.5% to 8%. Specimen: blood. Receptor source: a woman younger than 45 with Graves' hyperthyroidism that later progressed to Graves' ophthalmopathy.

This clonotype was observed many times. This sequence joins TRBV28 and TRBJ2-3; the D is unclear. Deletions cut 7 bases from V and 4 bases from J, with 15 bases between. The CDR3 extends over 14 amino acids. Germline CDR1 MDHEN, CDR2 SYDVKM. In DNA, the CDR3 is TGTGCCAGCACCCTAAAGATTGGGGCAGATACGCAGTATTTT. It specifies CASTLKIGADTQYF.

At least ten counts were recorded for this clonotype. This chain links TRBV30 with TRBJ2-7; maybe TRBD2 (6 bases). The CDR3 contains 13 residues. CDR1 and CDR2 from the germline V gene are GTSNPN and SVGIG (reference sequence). V lost 4 bases and J 2 bases, leaving 12 bases between the germline ends. The DNA for the CDR3 is TGTGCCTGGACGTCGGGGGTGGCCTACGAGCAGTACTTC. It codes for CAWTSGVAYEQYF.

The chain has TRBV7-2 and TRBJ2-1; D is unclear. This CDR3 has 14 amino acids. Trimming took 3 bases from V and 0 from J, leaving 6 bases between them. Germline V CDR1 and CDR2: SGHTA, FQGNSA. The CDR3 spells CASSFASSYNEQFF. CDR3 sequence (DNA): TGTGCCAGCAGCTTTGCAAGCTCCTACAATGAGCAGTTCTTC.

The chain has TRBV7-6 and TRBJ2-1, with D maybe TRBD2 (5 bases). This CDR3 comprises 13 residues. Trimming pared 5 bases from V and 9 bases from J, leaving 14 bases between. Germline V CDR1 and CDR2: SGHVS, FNYEAQ. CDR3 sequence reads: CASSGLSLGEQFF. DNA for the CDR3: TGTGCCAGCAGCGGACTTAGTCTTGGTGAGCAGTTCTTC. Looking up the rest from reference TRBV7-6 and TRBJ2-1 gives the full variable domain: GAGVSQSPRYKVTKRGQDVALRCDPISGHVSLYWYRQALGQGPEFLTYFNYEAQQDKSGLPNDRFSAERPEGSISTLTIQRTEQRDSAMYRCASSGLSLGEQFFGPGTRLTVL.

The chain joins TRBV19 to TRBJ2-2; possible D gene TRBD1, 6 bases. Germline loops: CDR1 LNHDA, CDR2 SQIVND (reference sequence). This CDR3 has 15 residues. The V gene lost 1 base and the J gene lost 1 base, with 7 bases spanning the gap. CDR3: CASSIVGGNTGELFF. In DNA, the CDR3 is TGTGCCAGTAGTATAGTAGGGGGGAACACCGGGGAGCTGTTTTTT.

This clonotype was observed at least ten times. The chain couples TRBV15 to TRBJ2-5; TRBD2 might be the D (6 bases). Germline V gene sequence: CDR1 LNHNV, CDR2 YYDKDF (reference sequence). The length of the CDR3 is 15 residues. The V end was cut by 1 base, the J end by 4 bases, with 13 bases between. The CDR3 nucleotides are TGTGCCACCAGCAGAGGAGTGACTAGGAGAGAGACCCAGTACTTC. Protein sequence: CATSRGVTRRETQYF.

This clonotype turned up a few times. The chain links TRBV5-4 to TRBJ2-1; 10 bases fit TRBD2. Germline CDR1 is SGHNT and CDR2 is YYREEE (reference sequence). V trimming: 5 bases; J trimming: 9 bases; junction bases outside the gene matches: 8. This CDR3 is 14 amino acids long. The CDR3 coding sequence is TGTGCCAGCAGGTCGTCTAGCGGGAGCCTTGAGCAGTTCTTC. It encodes CASRSSSGSLEQFF.

At least ten counts were recorded for this clonotype. The genes are TRBV6-2 or TRBV6-3 and TRBJ2-2; D might be TRBD1 (6 bases). CDR3 length: 17 amino acids. Trimming took 2 bases from V and 3 from J, leaving 16 bases between them. The germline gives CDR1 MNHEY, CDR2 SVGEGT. The CDR3 sequence: CASSYTYTGKDTGELFF. The CDR3 coding sequence is TGTGCCAGCAGTTACACTTATACAGGGAAGGACACCGGGGAGCTGTTTTTT.

This clonotype was recorded many times. V usage is TRBV7-9 and J usage is TRBJ2-4; D ambiguous. The CDR3 has 14 amino acids. From germline, CDR1 is SEHNR and CDR2 FQNEAQ (reference sequence). The V end lost 1 base, the J end lost 3 bases, and 7 bases lay between the germline ends. CDR3 sequence: CASSLGLNKNIQYF. The CDR3 coding sequence is TGTGCCAGCAGCTTAGGTCTGAACAAAAACATTCAGTACTTC.

There are many counts of this clonotype. The chain combines TRBV4-1 with TRBJ2-7; TRBD2 matches at 11 bases. CDR3 length equals 17 residues. Losses at the gene ends were 2 bases for V and 0 bases for J; bases not matched to a gene: 6. Germline values: CDR1 MGHRA, CDR2 YSYEKL. CDR3 coding DNA: TGCGCCAGCAGCCAACAAGGGACTAGCGGATCCTCCTACGAGCAGTACTTC. Protein product: CASSQQGTSGSSYEQYF.

On this clonotype itself: A read error may account for a junction end that differs from germline. V usage is TRBV20-1 and J usage is TRBJ1-1, with 8 bases that match TRBD1. CDR3 length equals 15 residues. Germline CDR1 is DFQATT and CDR2 is SNEGSKA (reference sequence). CDR3 sequence: CSARPRQGSGTDAFF. The CDR3 bases are TGCAGTGCTAGGCCTCGACAGGGGTCGGGCACTGATGCTTTCTTT.

This clonotype has more than one count but fewer than ten. V usage is TRBV27 and J usage is TRBJ2-5; D is possibly TRBD1 or TRBD2 (5 bases each). Germline assignment: CDR1 MNHEY and CDR2 SMNVEV (reference sequence). The CDR3 sequence is 12 residues long. Deletions cut 4 bases from V and 13 bases from J, with 16 bases between. The CDR3 region is CASSSGLADLYF. The DNA for the CDR3 is TGTGCCAGCAGTTCAGGGCTAGCTGACCTGTACTTC.

This clonotype was seen at least ten times. V usage is TRBV19 and J usage is TRBJ2-3; weak D call: TRBD1 (7 bases). Trimming cost V 7 bases and J 0 bases, with 11 bases left between them. Germline V gene data show CDR1 as LNHDA and CDR2 as SQIVND (reference sequence). CDR3 length: 14 residues. CDR3 sequence (DNA): TGTGCCAGTATTTCAGGGGGGAGCACAGATACGCAGTATTTT. Translating gives CASISGGSTDTQYF. The whole variable domain, filled in from reference TRBV19 and TRBJ2-3, reads DGGITQSPKYLFRKEGQNVTLSCEQNLNHDAMYWYRQDPGQGLRLIYYSQIVNDFQKGDIAEGYSVSREKKESFPLTVTSAQKNPTAFYLCASISGGSTDTQYFGPGTRLTVL.

This clonotype was recorded at least ten times. This chain links TRBV12-3 or TRBV12-4 with TRBJ2-5; TRBD2 is a possible D gene (6 bases). Deletions cut 5 bases from V and 2 bases from J, with 12 bases between. This CDR3 has 14 amino acids. The CDR3 region is CASSPTLAQETQYF. CDR3 nucleotide sequence: TGTGCCAGCAGTCCGACCCTAGCGCAAGAGACCCAGTACTTC.

This clonotype has ten or more counts. The rearrangement uses TRBV7-3 and TRBJ2-7, with 15 bases fitting TRBD2. CDR3 size: 17 residues. In germline, CDR1 is SGHTA, CDR2 FQGTGA. With V trimmed by 2 bases and J by 3 bases, 5 bases remained unmatched. The CDR3 is CASSLGTSGRPYYEQYF. The CDR3 nucleotides read TGTGCCAGCAGCTTAGGGACTAGCGGGAGGCCTTACTACGAGCAGTACTTC.

This clonotype was found many times. This chain joins TRBV11-2 and TRBJ2-1; 8 positions match TRBD2. CDR3 size: 18 residues. The junction had 7 bases not matched to a gene; V was cut back by 0 bases and J by 0 bases. Germline V lookup: CDR1 SGHAT, CDR2 FQNNGV. CDR3 sequence reads: CASSLERISGDSYNEQFF. The CDR3 coding sequence is TGTGCCAGCAGCTTAGAGCGGATTAGCGGGGACTCCTACAATGAGCAGTTCTTC.

This chain uses TRBV4-3 with TRBJ1-6; D might be TRBD1 (5 bases). The V end lost 1 base, the J end lost 0 bases, and 10 bases lay between the germline ends. In germline, CDR1 is LGHNA, CDR2 YSLEER. This CDR3 is built from 17 residues. This CDR3 is CASSQGQHNSYNSPLHF. The CDR3 bases are TGCGCCAGCAGCCAAGGACAGCACAACTCCTATAATTCACCCCTCCACTTT.

The J gene is TRBJ1-3, the V gene TRBV7-9, with D unclear. CDR1 is SEHNR and CDR2 is FQNEAQ in the germline V gene (reference sequence). Trimming shortened V by 6 bases and J by 3 bases, and 15 bases separated the two germline ends. This CDR3 is 15 amino acids long. CDR3 sequence (DNA): TGTGCCAGCAGTCCATTGTCACAGCATGGAAACACCATATATTTT. Translating gives CASSPLSQHGNTIYF.

This clonotype was seen at least ten times. V and J are TRBV6-5 and TRBJ1-2, with a weak D call TRBD1 (6 bases). The CDR3 extends over 16 amino acids. V lost 0 bases and J lost 6, with 17 bases in between. The germline V gene has CDR1 MNHEY and CDR2 SVGAGI. The CDR3 sequence: CASSYSEVRTVDGYTF. CDR3 sequence (DNA): TGTGCCAGCAGTTACTCGGAGGTACGGACAGTGGATGGCTACACCTTC.

At least ten counts were recorded for this clonotype. The chain links TRBV9 to TRBJ2-7; 9 positions agree with TRBD1. Trimming at V came to 6 bases and at J to 7 bases, leaving 11 bases not matched to a gene. Germline loops: CDR1 SGDLS, CDR2 YYNGEE. This CDR3 has 14 amino acids. The CDR3 region is CASTPGTGSLEQYF. The CDR3 bases are TGTGCCAGCACCCCCGGGACAGGGTCCTTGGAGCAGTACTTC.

This clonotype was seen ten or more times. This chain connects TRBV6-2 or TRBV6-3 to TRBJ2-1; 9 bases fit TRBD2. The CDR3 totals 13 residues. V trimming: 9 bases; J trimming: 8 bases; junction bases outside the gene matches: 8. Germline V CDR1 and CDR2: MNHEY, SVGEGT. In nucleotides, the CDR3 is TGTGCCAGTAATAGCGGGAGTTTCTATGAGCAGTTCTTC. This codes for CASNSGSFYEQFF.

There are a few counts of this clonotype. This chain uses TRBV4-3 with TRBJ2-7; 9 nucleotides align to TRBD2. Trimming took 1 base from V and 4 from J; bases not matched to a gene: 5. CDR1 and CDR2 from the germline V gene are LGHNA and YSLEER. The CDR3 is 15 residues long. CDR3 region: CASSQGMAGGYEQYF. CDR3 sequence (DNA): TGCGCCAGCAGCCAAGGAATGGCGGGAGGGTACGAGCAGTACTTC.

The genes are TRBV14 and TRBJ1-1; the match to TRBD1 covers 10 bases. Germline CDR1 and CDR2: SGHDN and FVKESK. The CDR3 contains 18 residues. V dropped 4 bases and J dropped 0; count of bases not matched to a gene: 11. The CDR3, as DNA: TGTGCCAGCAGCCCTAGGACCGGGACAGGGGTCATGAACACTGAAGCTTTCTTT. Its translation: CASSPRTGTGVMNTEAFF. The complete variable domain, with remaining parts taken from reference TRBV14 and TRBJ1-1, reads EAGVTQFPSHSVIEKGQTVTLRCDPISGHDNLYWYRRVMGKEIKFLLHFVKESKQDESGMPNNRFLAERTGGTYSTLKVQPAELEDSGVYFCASSPRTGTGVMNTEAFFGQGTRLTVV.

This chain joins TRBV9 and TRBJ1-1; 7 bases fit TRBD1. Germline V CDR1 and CDR2: SGDLS, YYNGEE. V was pared by 0 bases and J by 6 bases, with 8 bases of the junction left unmatched. This CDR3 is built from 15 residues. The CDR3 here is CASSVEGGGLSEAFF. As DNA, the CDR3 is TGTGCCAGCAGCGTAGAAGGAGGGGGCCTATCTGAAGCTTTCTTT.

Ten or more counts support this clonotype. This chain joins TRBV2 and TRBJ1-5; 10 bases fit TRBD1. There are 16 residues in the CDR3. With 7 bases clipped from V and 2 bases from J, the junction kept 8 bases outside the gene matches. Looked up from germline, CDR1 is SNHLY and CDR2 is FYNNEI. In nucleotides, the CDR3 is TGTGCCAGCAAGTTCCATGGGACAGGGGGCAATCAGCCCCAGCATTTT. Its protein is CASKFHGTGGNQPQHF. Full variable domain (rest looked up from reference TRBV2 and TRBJ1-5): EPEVTQTPSHQVTQMGQEVILRCVPISNHLYFYWYRQILGQKVEFLVSFYNNEISEKSEIFDDQFSVERPDGSNFTLKIRSTKLEDSAMYFCASKFHGTGGNQPQHFGDGTRLSIL.

The chain carries TRBV7-2 and TRBJ2-5, with D perhaps TRBD1 (5 bases). The CDR3 totals 13 residues. The V end was cut by 3 bases, the J end by 4 bases, with 9 bases between. The germline V gene encodes CDR1 SGHTA and CDR2 FQGNSA. The CDR3 coding sequence is TGTGCCAGCAGCTTCTCCAGGGCAGAGACCCAGTACTTC. Protein sequence: CASSFSRAETQYF. The full variable domain, its missing parts supplied by reference TRBV7-2 and TRBJ2-5, is GAGVSQSPSNKVTEKGKDVELRCDPISGHTALYWYRQSLGQGLEFLIYFQGNSAPDKSGLPSDRFSAERTGGSVSTLTIQRTQQEDSAVYLCASSFSRAETQYFGPGTRLLVL.

This clonotype came up many times. The V gene is TRBV6-1, the J gene TRBJ2-1; D could derive from TRBD1 or TRBD2 (5 bases each). The CDR3 spans 12 residues. V gave up 6 bases and J gave up 9 bases, with 12 bases separating them. Per germline, CDR1 MNHNS and CDR2 SASEGT. The CDR3 region is CASSLDGGEQFF. The DNA of the CDR3 is TGTGCCAGCAGCTTGGATGGGGGTGAGCAGTTCTTC.

This clonotype was observed at least ten times. The chain uses TRBV6-2 or TRBV6-3 and TRBJ1-2; D is ambiguous. V was cut by 6 bases and J by 0 bases, with 5 bases left in between. CDR3 length: 12 amino acids. Germline CDR1 MNHEY, CDR2 SVGEGT. CDR3 in amino acids: CASRQTNYGYTF. The CDR3 DNA is TGTGCCAGCAGACAGACTAACTATGGCTACACCTTC.

The chain carries TRBV4-2 and TRBJ2-7; 13 bases align to TRBD2. CDR3 length: 14 residues. With 3 bases clipped from V and 9 bases from J, the junction kept 5 bases outside the gene matches. Germline V lookup: CDR1 LGHNA, CDR2 YNFKEQ. CDR3 amino acids: CASSQTGTSGAQYF. The CDR3 nucleotides are TGTGCCAGCAGCCAGACCGGGACTAGCGGGGCGCAGTACTTC.

This clonotype appeared many times. The V call is TRBV28, the J call TRBJ2-5, with D perhaps given as TRBD1 or TRBD2 (5 bases each). This CDR3 region has 14 residues. Germline V gene data show CDR1 as MDHEN and CDR2 as SYDVKM. Between the trimmed V and J ends, which lost 4 bases and 1 base, there was a span of 10 bases. The CDR3 is CASSSPGTQETQYF. CDR3 in DNA: TGTGCCAGCAGTTCCCCAGGGACCCAAGAGACCCAGTACTTC.

This clonotype has ten or more counts. V gene TRBV6-5 combines with J gene TRBJ1-1; D is unclear. Trimming pared 0 bases from V and 7 bases from J, leaving 9 bases between. This CDR3 region has 13 residues. Looked up from germline, CDR1 is MNHEY and CDR2 is SVGAGI. The chain's CDR3 is CASSYSKALEAFF. Here the CDR3 DNA reads TGTGCCAGCAGTTACTCGAAGGCACTTGAAGCTTTCTTT.

With respect to this clonotype: This may stem from a read error, because a much larger clone lies one nucleotide away. This chain uses TRBV18 with TRBJ1-5, with a tentative D call TRBD1 (6 bases). V was shortened by 5 bases and J by 5 bases, with 10 bases between the two germline ends. This CDR3 region has 13 residues. Germline V gene lookup returns CDR1 KGHSH and CDR2 LQKENI. This chain's CDR3 is CASSEDSDQPQHF. Here the CDR3 DNA reads TGTGCCAGCTCAGAGGACAGCGATCAGCCCCAGCATTTT.